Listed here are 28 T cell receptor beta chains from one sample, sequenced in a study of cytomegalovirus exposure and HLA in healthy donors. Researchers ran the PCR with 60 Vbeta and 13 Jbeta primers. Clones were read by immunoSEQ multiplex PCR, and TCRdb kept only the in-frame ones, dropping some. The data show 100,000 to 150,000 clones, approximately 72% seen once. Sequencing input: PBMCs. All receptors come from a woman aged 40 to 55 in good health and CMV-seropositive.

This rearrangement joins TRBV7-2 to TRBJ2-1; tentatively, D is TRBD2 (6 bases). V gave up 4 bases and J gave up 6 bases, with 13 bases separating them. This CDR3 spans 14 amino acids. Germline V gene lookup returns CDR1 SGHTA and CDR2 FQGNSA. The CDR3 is CASSSGLSPNEQFF. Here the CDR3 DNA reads TGTGCCAGCAGCTCGGGACTCTCCCCCAATGAGCAGTTCTTC. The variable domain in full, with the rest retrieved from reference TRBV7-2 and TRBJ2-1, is GAGVSQSPSNKVTEKGKDVELRCDPISGHTALYWYRQSLGQGLEFLIYFQGNSAPDKSGLPSDRFSAERTGGSVSTLTIQRTQQEDSAVYLCASSSGLSPNEQFFGPGTRLTVL.

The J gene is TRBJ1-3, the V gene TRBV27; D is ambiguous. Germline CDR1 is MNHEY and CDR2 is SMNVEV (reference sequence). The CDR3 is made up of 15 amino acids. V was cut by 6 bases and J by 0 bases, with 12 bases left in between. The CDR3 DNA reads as TGTGCCAGCAGCATAAGCGGGAACTCTGGAAACACCATATATTTT. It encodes CASSISGNSGNTIYF.

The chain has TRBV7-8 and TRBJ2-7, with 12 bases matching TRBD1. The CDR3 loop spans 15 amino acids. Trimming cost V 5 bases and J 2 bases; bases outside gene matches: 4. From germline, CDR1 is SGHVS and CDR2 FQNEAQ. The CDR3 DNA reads TGTGCCAGCAGCCCCTGGGACAGGGGGCCCTACGAGCAGTACTTC. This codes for CASSPWDRGPYEQYF.

The DNA for the CDR3 is TGTGCCAGTAGTATAGCGGGGTATGGCTACACCTTC. It yields the protein CASSIAGYGYTF. This chain connects TRBV19 to TRBJ1-2; D is ambiguous. The CDR3 contains 12 residues. Trimming took off 1 base at V and 5 bases at J, with 5 bases between the two ends. Germline V lookup: CDR1 LNHDA, CDR2 SQIVND (reference sequence).

CDR3 nucleotides: TGTGCCAGCAGCCCACAGACAGGGGCTAACTATGGCTACACCTTC. This gives the protein CASSPQTGANYGYTF. The chain links TRBV5-4 to TRBJ1-2; TRBD1 aligns across 8 bases. Per germline, CDR1 SGHNT and CDR2 YYREEE (reference sequence). Losses at the gene ends were 4 bases for V and 0 bases for J; bases not matched to a gene: 5. This CDR3 contains 15 residues.

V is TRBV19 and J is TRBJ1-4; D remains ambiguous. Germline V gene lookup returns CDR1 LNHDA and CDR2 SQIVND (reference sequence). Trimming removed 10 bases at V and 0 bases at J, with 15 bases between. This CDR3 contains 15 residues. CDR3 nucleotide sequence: TGTGCCACCCTCGCCGCACCGGCAACTAATGAAAAACTGTTTTTT. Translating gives CATLAAPATNEKLFF.

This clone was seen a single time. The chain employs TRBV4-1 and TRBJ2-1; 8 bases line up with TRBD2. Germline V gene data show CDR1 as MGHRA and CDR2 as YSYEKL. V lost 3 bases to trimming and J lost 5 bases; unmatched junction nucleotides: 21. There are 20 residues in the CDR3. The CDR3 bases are TGCGCCAGCAGCCACTTTGCTCTGGGCTCCCTAGCGGGCACTAACAATGAGCAGTTCTTC. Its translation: CASSHFALGSLAGTNNEQFF.

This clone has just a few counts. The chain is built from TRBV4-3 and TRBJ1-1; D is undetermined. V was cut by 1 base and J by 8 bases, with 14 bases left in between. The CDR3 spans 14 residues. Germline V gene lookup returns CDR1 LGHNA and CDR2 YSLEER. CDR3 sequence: CASSQGRGFAEAFF. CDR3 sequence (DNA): TGCGCCAGCAGCCAAGGCCGAGGATTCGCGGAAGCTTTCTTT.

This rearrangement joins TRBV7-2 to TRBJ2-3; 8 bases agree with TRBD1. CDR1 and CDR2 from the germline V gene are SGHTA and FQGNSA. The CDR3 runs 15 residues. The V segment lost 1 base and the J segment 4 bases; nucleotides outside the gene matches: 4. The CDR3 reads CASSLGTGYPDTQYF. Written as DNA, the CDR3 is TGTGCCAGCAGCTTAGGGACAGGGTACCCAGATACGCAGTATTTT. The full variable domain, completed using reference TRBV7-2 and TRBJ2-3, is GAGVSQSPSNKVTEKGKDVELRCDPISGHTALYWYRQSLGQGLEFLIYFQGNSAPDKSGLPSDRFSAERTGGSVSTLTIQRTQQEDSAVYLCASSLGTGYPDTQYFGPGTRLTVL.

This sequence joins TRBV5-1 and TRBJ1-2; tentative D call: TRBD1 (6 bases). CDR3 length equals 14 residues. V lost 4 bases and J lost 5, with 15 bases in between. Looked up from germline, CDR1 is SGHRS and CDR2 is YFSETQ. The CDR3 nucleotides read TGCGCCAGCAGCCCGACAGGCCCCGAATATGGCTACACCTTC. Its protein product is CASSPTGPEYGYTF.

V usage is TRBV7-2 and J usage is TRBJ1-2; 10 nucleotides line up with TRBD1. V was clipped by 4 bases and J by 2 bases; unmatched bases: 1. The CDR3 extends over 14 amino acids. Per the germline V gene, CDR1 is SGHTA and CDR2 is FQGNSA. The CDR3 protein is CASSWTGGNYGYTF. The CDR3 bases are TGTGCCAGCAGCTGGACAGGGGGGAACTATGGCTACACCTTC.

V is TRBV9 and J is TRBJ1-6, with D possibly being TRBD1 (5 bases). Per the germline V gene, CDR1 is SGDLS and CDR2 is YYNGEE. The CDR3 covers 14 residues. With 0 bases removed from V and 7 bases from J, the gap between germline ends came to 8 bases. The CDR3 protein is CASSVEGENSPLHF. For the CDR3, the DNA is TGTGCCAGCAGCGTAGAAGGGGAAAATTCACCCCTCCACTTT.

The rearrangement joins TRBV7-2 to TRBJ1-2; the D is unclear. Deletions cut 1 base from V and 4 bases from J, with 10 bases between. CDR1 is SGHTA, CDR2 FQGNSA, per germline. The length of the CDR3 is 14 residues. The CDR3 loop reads CASSLGRTVYGYTF. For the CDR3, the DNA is TGTGCCAGCAGCTTAGGTCGGACTGTCTATGGCTACACCTTC.

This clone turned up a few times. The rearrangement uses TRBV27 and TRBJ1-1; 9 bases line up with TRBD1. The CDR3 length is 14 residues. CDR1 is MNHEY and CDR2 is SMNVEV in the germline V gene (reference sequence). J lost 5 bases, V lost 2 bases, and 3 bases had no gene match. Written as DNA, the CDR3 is TGTGCCAGCAGTTTAAGGACAGGGGAGACTGAAGCTTTCTTT. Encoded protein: CASSLRTGETEAFF.

Here the CDR3 DNA reads TGCGCCAGCAGCCCAGCCTTTGGACAGGAGAACACTGAAGCTTTCTTT. Its translation is CASSPAFGQENTEAFF. The chain combines TRBV4-3 with TRBJ1-1; the match to TRBD1 covers 7 bases. This CDR3 contains 16 residues. Germline V CDR1 and CDR2: LGHNA, YSLEER. V shed 4 bases and J 1 base; nucleotides not matched to a gene: 9.

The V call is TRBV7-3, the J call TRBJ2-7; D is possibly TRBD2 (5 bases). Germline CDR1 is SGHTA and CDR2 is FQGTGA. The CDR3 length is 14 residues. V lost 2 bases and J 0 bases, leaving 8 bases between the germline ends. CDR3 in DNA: TGTGCCAGCAGCTTAGAGGGTTCCTCCTACGAGCAGTACTTC. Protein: CASSLEGSSYEQYF.

As DNA, the CDR3 is TGTGCCAGCAGCAAACGAGCCTGCTACGAGCAGTACTTC. Translated, it gives CASSKRACYEQYF. This chain connects TRBV21-1 to TRBJ2-7; the D call in the table, TRBD2, was not verified against the DNA. TRBV21-1 is a pseudogene. The CDR3 runs to 13 residues.

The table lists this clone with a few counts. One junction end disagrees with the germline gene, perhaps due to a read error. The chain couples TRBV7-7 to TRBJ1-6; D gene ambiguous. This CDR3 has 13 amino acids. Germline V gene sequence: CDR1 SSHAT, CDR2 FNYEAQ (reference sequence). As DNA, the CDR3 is TGTGCTAGCAGCGCGTCTAGGAATTCACCCCTCCACTTT. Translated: CASSASRNSPLHF.

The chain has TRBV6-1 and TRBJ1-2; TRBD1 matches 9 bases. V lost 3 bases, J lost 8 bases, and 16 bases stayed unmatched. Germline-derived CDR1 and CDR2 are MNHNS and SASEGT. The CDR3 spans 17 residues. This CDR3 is CASSESGTGRHPLGYTF. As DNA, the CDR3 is TGTGCCAGCAGTGAGTCCGGGACAGGGAGACATCCCCTAGGCTACACCTTC.

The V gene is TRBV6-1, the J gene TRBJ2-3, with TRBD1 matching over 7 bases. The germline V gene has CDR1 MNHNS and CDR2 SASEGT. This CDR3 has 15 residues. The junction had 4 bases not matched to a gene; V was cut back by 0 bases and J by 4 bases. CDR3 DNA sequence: TGTGCCAGCAGTGAAGCACGAGGGGGCGCAGATACGCAGTATTTT. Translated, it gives CASSEARGGADTQYF.

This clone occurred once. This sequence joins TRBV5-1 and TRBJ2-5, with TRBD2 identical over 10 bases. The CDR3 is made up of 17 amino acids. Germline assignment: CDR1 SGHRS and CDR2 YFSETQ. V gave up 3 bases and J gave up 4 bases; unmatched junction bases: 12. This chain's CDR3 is CASSSRGSGGPGETQYF. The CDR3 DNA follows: TGCGCCAGCAGCTCCCGAGGTAGCGGGGGGCCGGGAGAGACCCAGTACTTC. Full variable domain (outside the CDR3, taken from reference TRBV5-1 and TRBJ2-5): KAGVTQTPRYLIKTRGQQVTLSCSPISGHRSVSWYQQTPGQGLQFLFEYFSETQRNKGNFPGRFSGRQFSNSRSEMNVSTLELGDSALYLCASSSRGSGGPGETQYFGPGTRLLVL.

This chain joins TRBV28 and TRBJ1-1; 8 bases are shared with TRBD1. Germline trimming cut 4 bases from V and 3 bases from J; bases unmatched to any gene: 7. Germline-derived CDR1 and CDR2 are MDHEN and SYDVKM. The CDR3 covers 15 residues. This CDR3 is CASSSRGRGDTEAFF. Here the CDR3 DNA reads TGTGCCAGCAGTTCCAGGGGGCGCGGTGACACTGAAGCTTTCTTT. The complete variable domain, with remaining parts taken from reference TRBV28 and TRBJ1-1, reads DVKVTQSSRYLVKRTGEKVFLECVQDMDHENMFWYRQDPGLGLRLIYFSYDVKMKEKGDIPEGYSVSREKKERFSLILESASTNQTSMYLCASSSRGRGDTEAFFGQGTRLTVV.

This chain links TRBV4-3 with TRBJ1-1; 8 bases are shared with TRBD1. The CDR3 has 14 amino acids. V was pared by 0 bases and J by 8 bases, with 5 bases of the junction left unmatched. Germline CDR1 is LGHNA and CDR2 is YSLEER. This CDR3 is CASSQDRRGPEAFF. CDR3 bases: TGCGCCAGCAGCCAAGATCGCAGGGGGCCCGAAGCTTTCTTT.

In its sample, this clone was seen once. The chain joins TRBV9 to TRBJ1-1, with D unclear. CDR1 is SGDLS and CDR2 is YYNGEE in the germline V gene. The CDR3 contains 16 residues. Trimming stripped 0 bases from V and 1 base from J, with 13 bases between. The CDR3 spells CASSVAPQAGNTEAFF. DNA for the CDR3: TGTGCCAGCAGCGTAGCTCCCCAGGCAGGGAACACTGAAGCTTTCTTT. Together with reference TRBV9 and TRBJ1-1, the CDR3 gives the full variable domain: DSGVTQTPKHLITATGQRVTLRCSPRSGDLSVYWYQQSLDQGLQFLIQYYNGEERAKGNILERFSAQQFPDLHSELNLSSLELGDSALYFCASSVAPQAGNTEAFFGQGTRLTVV.

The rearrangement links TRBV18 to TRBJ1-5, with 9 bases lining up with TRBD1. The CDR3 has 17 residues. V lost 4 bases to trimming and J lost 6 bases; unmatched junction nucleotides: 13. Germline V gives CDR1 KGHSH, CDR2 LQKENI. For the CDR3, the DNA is TGTGCCAGCTCACGGGATCAACCGGGACAGGGTCTTCAGCCCCAGCATTTT. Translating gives CASSRDQPGQGLQPQHF.

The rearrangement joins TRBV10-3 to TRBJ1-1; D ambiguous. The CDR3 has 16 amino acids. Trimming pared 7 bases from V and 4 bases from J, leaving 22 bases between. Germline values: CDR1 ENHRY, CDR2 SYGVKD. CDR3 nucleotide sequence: TGTGCCATCACCCCGGCTTCCACAGAGGAGGGCACTGAAGCTTTCTTT. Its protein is CAITPASTEEGTEAFF.

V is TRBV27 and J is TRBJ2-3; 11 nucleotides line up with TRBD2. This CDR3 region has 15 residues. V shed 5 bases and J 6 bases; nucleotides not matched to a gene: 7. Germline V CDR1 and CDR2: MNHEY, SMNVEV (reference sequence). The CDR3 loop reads CASSPLAGGEDTQYF. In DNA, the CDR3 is TGTGCCAGCAGTCCGCTAGCGGGGGGTGAGGATACGCAGTATTTT.

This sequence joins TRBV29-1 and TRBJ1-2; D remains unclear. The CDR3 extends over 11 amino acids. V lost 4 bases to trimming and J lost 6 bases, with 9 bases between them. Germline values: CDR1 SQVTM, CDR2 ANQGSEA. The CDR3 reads CSVGAENGYTF. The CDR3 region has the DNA TGCAGCGTTGGAGCGGAAAATGGCTACACCTTC. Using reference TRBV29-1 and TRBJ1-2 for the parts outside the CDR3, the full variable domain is SAVISQKPSRDICQRGTSLTIQCQVDSQVTMMFWYRQQPGQSLTLIATANQGSEATYESGFVIDKFPISRPNLTFSTLTVSNMSPEDSSIYLCSVGAENGYTFGSGTRLTVV.